Listed below are T cell receptor beta chains from one sample, sequenced in a study of blood T cell repertoires in COVID-19. Here immunoSEQ multiplex PCR was the method, and the copy in TCRdb shows in-frame clones only, minus some. The sample shows 200,000 to 250,000 clones, approximately 90% of them seen only once. Specimen: peripheral blood. The receptors stem from a woman in her forties or fifties with COVID-19, enrolled during active disease. Each CDR3 is given with its conserved first and last residue.

V gene,CDR3 protein
TRBV18,CASSRVNQPQHF
TRBV7-3,CASSLKGVANTGELFF
TRBV7-2,CASSPIGGVPVSTDTQYF
TRBV6-1,CASSTGTEYGYTF
TRBV6-6,CASSVVNEQFF
TRBV28,CASSLQGVRDTQYF
TRBV15,CATSRDRQGRNEQFF
TRBV24-1,CATSDRTSGVGETQYF
TRBV28,CASSGSGTGDSYNSPLHF
TRBV9,CASSPLAGGKNEQFF
TRBV19,CASSMGNRGRGDYGYTF
TRBV19,CASSMALAGTGFSGEQFF
TRBV5-8,CASSLEQSTDTQYF
TRBV19,CASSISGGGAWGDTQYF
TRBV19,CASSIGLRVPNTGELFF
TRBV9,CASSPGGQGGRQPQHF
TRBV30,CAWGERNTEAFF
TRBV29-1,CSVEGGGTNEQFF
TRBV3-1/TRBV3-2,CASSQVFTVSGANVLTF
TRBV28,CASSQGGLAGPRAQYF
TRBV7-2,CASSSPYRKSSGNTIYF
TRBV4-2,CASSQGVGVVMNTEAFF
TRBV5-1,CASRSGTVNTGELFF
TRBV4-3,CASSLGTSGAPYEQYF
TRBV3-1/TRBV3-2,CASSQVQGNSPLHF
TRBV19,CASSRRDRAQETQYF
TRBV12-5,CASGYPTGSRNYGYTF
TRBV5-1,CASSHPRGTMNTEAFF
TRBV11-3,CASSLDIAGGHNEQFF
TRBV19,CASSYPTRDSPLHF
TRBV19,CASSITGPPGNTIYF
TRBV13,CASSLSGIRHGGYTF
TRBV11-3,CASSPGGAVADTQYF
TRBV7-2,CASSLRGLNTGELFF
TRBV7-9,CASSRTFGGTRGTGELFF
TRBV29-1,CSVVVENTEAFF
TRBV6-1,CASSEQGSYNEQFF
TRBV18,CASSPRQGDNEQFF